In this sample, the clone carrying this T cell receptor (beta chain) turned up once. Its antigen is currently unknown. This sample is part of a study of shared clonotypes between healthy human individuals. The study, taken as a whole, reports: Clonotypes not shared had lower generation probabilities than those common to all four donors. Clonotypes that were shared across a few donors made up roughly 5% of naive CD4 clonotypes.

A CD45RA-negative memory subset and a CD45RA+ naive subset were separated from the CD4+ cells. The CDR3 spans 15 residues. The germline CDR1 and CDR2 sequences are MNHEY and SVGAGI. V dropped 0 bases and J dropped 5 bases, with 13 bases sitting between them. As originally analysed: Sequence data from immunoSEQ were junction-only and lacked quality scores; consequently, filtering differed. The assay was immunoSEQ multiplex PCR, and TCRdb's table has in-frame clones only and misses some. V, J and clone size were drawn from that table, and D and trimming were deduced from the DNA. The data hold roughly 2 million clones, with about 94% observed a single time.

This clonotype originated in a man aged 18 to 35 in good health. J is TRBJ1-1 and V is TRBV6-5; D gene unclear. Sequenced input: naive CD4+ T cells sorted from blood. Indicated subset: CD45RA+ positively selected. CDR3 nucleotide sequence: TGTGCCAGCAGTTACTCGTGGGAACCCTGGACTGAAGCTTTCTTT. It is translated as CASSYSWEPWTEAFF.